This T cell receptor (beta chain) was recovered during a study of CD8+ T cells in alopecia areata. Study in general: Tofacitinib was taken orally by treated patients, and the dose was 5 to 10 mg twice daily.

With regard to this clone: What it binds is unknown.

There are 14 residues in the CDR3. Germline loops: CDR1 SGHRS, CDR2 YFSETQ. Trimming shortened V by 2 bases and J by 3 bases, and 11 bases separated the two germline ends. Collected material from alopecia areata patients comprised lesional scalp punch biopsies and peripheral blood. Overall study results and limits: Affected lesional scalp, above all in alopecia totalis/universalis, was more clonal than normal scalp. Scalp sequencing also captures normal skin's resident alphabeta T cells.

RNA extraction was followed by reverse transcription into cDNA, which acted as the sequencing template. Assay: immunoSEQ multiplex PCR; the TCRdb copy retains only in-frame clones and omits some. The sample has roughly 19,000 clones; around 62% are singletons. The clonotype originates from a human donor with alopecia areata. The chain links TRBV5-1 to TRBJ1-1; D ambiguous. The sequences come from skin, collected at week 0. Here the CDR3 DNA reads TGCGCCAGCAGCTTCGAAGGCCGAGACACTGAAGCTTTCTTT. Amino acids: CASSFEGRDTEAFF.